The 20 T cell receptor beta chains below come from one sample, sequenced in a study of read filtering for tumor transcriptome and immune sequencing. The library was built from about 400 ng RNA with molecular barcoded adaptors for alpha/delta and beta/gamma chains. TCRdb reprocessed the reads via MiXCR and lists one record per CDR3 protein. Here the sample spans around 20,000 distinct CDR3 sequences, approximately 20% being singletons. Source material: a population of CD138-negative cells sorted from bone marrow. All receptors come from a donor over 35 with multiple myeloma.

This clonotype rates as medium-sized. The rearrangement uses TRBV29-1 and TRBJ2-1, with 7 bases that match TRBD2. The CDR3 consists of 17 residues. With 4 bases clipped from V and 3 bases from J, the junction kept 15 bases outside the gene matches. Germline lookup yields CDR1 SQVTM and CDR2 ANQGSEA. The CDR3 coding sequence is TGCAGCGTTGGTGGGTTAGGGCGGGAGTGGGGCTACAATGAGCAGTTCTTC. As protein: CSVGGLGREWGYNEQFF.

Sample share makes this clonotype medium-sized. This sequence joins TRBV25-1 and TRBJ2-3, with D tentatively TRBD1 (6 bases). Deletions cut 3 bases from V and 0 bases from J, with 10 bases between. Per the germline V gene, CDR1 is MGHDK and CDR2 is SYGVNS. The CDR3 runs 15 residues. The DNA for the CDR3 is TGTGCCAGCAGTGAGTGGACAGATAGCACAGATACGCAGTATTTT. It specifies CASSEWTDSTDTQYF.

This clonotype has at least ten counts. The J gene is TRBJ2-5, the V gene TRBV20-1; tentative D call: TRBD2 (6 bases). CDR1 DFQATT and CDR2 SNEGSKA come from the germline V gene (reference sequence). Trimming removed 1 base at V and 3 bases at J, with 18 bases between. CDR3 length: 16 residues. The CDR3 DNA is TGCAGTGCTAGAGGTAGAGCGGGCGGGCCCAAAGAGACCCAGTACTTC. The encoded protein is CSARGRAGGPKETQYF.

This clonotype rates as medium-sized. The chain is built from TRBV24-1 and TRBJ2-2, with TRBD1 identical over 11 bases. The CDR3 is made up of 16 amino acids. The V gene's germline CDR1 is KGHDR and CDR2 SFDVKD. V lost 4 bases to trimming and J lost 4 bases; unmatched junction nucleotides: 4. The CDR3 protein is CATSDLGQGATGELFF. For the CDR3, the DNA is TGTGCCACCAGTGACCTAGGACAGGGGGCCACCGGGGAGCTGTTTTTT.

This clonotype was detected only a few times. J is TRBJ2-5 and V is TRBV2; the match to TRBD2 covers 10 bases. The CDR3 contains 15 residues. Germline CDR1 reads SNHLY; CDR2 reads FYNNEI. After removal of 5 bases from V and 5 bases from J, the junction contained 8 bases not matched to a gene. The CDR3, as DNA: TGTGCCAGCAGTCGGACTAGCGGCGCCAGGGAGACCCAGTACTTC. Translating gives CASSRTSGARETQYF.

V usage is TRBV7-2 and J usage is TRBJ2-7, with D perhaps matching TRBD2 (5 bases). CDR1 and CDR2 (germline): SGHTA, FQGNSA. Trimming stripped 6 bases from V and 2 bases from J, with 14 bases between. CDR3 length: 14 residues. CDR3 amino acids: CASSVTNQAYEQYF. CDR3 coding DNA: TGTGCCAGCAGTGTGACTAACCAAGCCTACGAGCAGTACTTC.

The V call is TRBV28, the J call TRBJ2-3, with 16 bases fitting TRBD2. Trimming at V came to 4 bases and at J to 5 bases, leaving 3 bases not matched to a gene. This CDR3 has 16 amino acids. The germline V gene has CDR1 MDHEN and CDR2 SYDVKM. CDR3 sequence: CASSSGLAGGKDTQYF. CDR3 DNA sequence: TGTGCCAGCAGTTCGGGACTAGCGGGAGGGAAAGATACGCAGTATTTT.

This clonotype was counted at least ten times. The rearrangement uses TRBV28 and TRBJ2-3; the match to TRBD2 covers 7 bases. The length of the CDR3 is 14 residues. The V and J ends lost 5 bases and 4 bases, in that order; junction bases with no gene match: 6. CDR1 and CDR2 from the germline V gene are MDHEN and SYDVKM. CDR3 nucleotides: TGTGCCAGCAGTACCGGGAGGACGGCAGATACGCAGTATTTT. It is translated as CASSTGRTADTQYF.

This clonotype was seen a handful of times. The chain carries TRBV7-6 and TRBJ2-7; 11 bases are a match to TRBD2. CDR1 and CDR2 from the germline V gene are SGHVS and FNYEAQ. Losses at the gene ends were 3 bases for V and 6 bases for J; bases not matched to a gene: 13. The CDR3 totals 17 residues. CDR3 amino acids: CASSFKTSGIPGSEQYF. For the CDR3, the DNA is TGTGCCAGCAGCTTCAAGACTAGCGGGATCCCAGGGAGCGAGCAGTACTTC. The complete variable domain, with remaining parts taken from reference TRBV7-6 and TRBJ2-7, reads GAGVSQSPRYKVTKRGQDVALRCDPISGHVSLYWYRQALGQGPEFLTYFNYEAQQDKSGLPNDRFSAERPEGSISTLTIQRTEQRDSAMYRCASSFKTSGIPGSEQYFGPGTRLTVT.

At least ten counts were recorded for this clonotype. The J gene is TRBJ1-5, the V gene TRBV20-1, with D possibly matching TRBD1 (5 bases). CDR1 DFQATT and CDR2 SNEGSKA come from the germline V gene (reference sequence). V shed 3 bases and J shed 0 bases, with 12 bases lying between them. This CDR3 comprises 15 residues. The CDR3 DNA reads TGCAGTGCTAGTGTACCGAGGGGTAGCAATCAGCCCCAGCATTTT. It is translated as CSASVPRGSNQPQHF.

The sample holds many counts of this clonotype. In DNA, the CDR3 is TGCAGTGCTAGAGATTTTGCGGCTCGGGGCACCGGGGAGCTGTTTTTT. This codes for CSARDFAARGTGELFF. This sequence joins TRBV20-1 and TRBJ2-2, with D possibly being TRBD2 (5 bases). The CDR3 consists of 16 residues. Germline V gene sequence: CDR1 DFQATT, CDR2 SNEGSKA (reference sequence). The V gene lost 0 bases and the J gene lost 4 bases, with 15 bases spanning the gap.

This clonotype is deemed medium-sized. This chain connects TRBV20-1 to TRBJ1-1; TRBD1 might be the D (6 bases). Trimming left V 5 bases short and J 1 base short, with 14 bases between. Germline values: CDR1 DFQATT, CDR2 SNEGSKA (reference sequence). The CDR3 runs 14 residues. The CDR3 protein is CSASSDSPNTEAFF. CDR3 in DNA: TGCAGTGCTTCCTCGGACAGCCCGAACACTGAAGCTTTCTTT.

The gene calls are TRBV25-1 and TRBJ2-7; 8 positions agree with TRBD1. Trimming removed 9 bases from V and 2 bases from J; junction bases left unmatched: 6. CDR1 is MGHDK, CDR2 SYGVNS, per germline. The CDR3 has 13 amino acids. The CDR3 coding sequence is TGTGCCAGTGCCGGGACAGGACCCTACGAGCAGTACTTC. This encodes CASAGTGPYEQYF.

This clonotype was seen many times. The chain uses TRBV20-1 and TRBJ2-5; D is undetermined. Trimming stripped 1 base from V and 5 bases from J, with 14 bases between. The CDR3 extends over 14 amino acids. Germline lookup yields CDR1 DFQATT and CDR2 SNEGSKA (reference sequence). The CDR3 here is CSARVGPVQETQYF. The DNA for the CDR3 is TGCAGTGCTAGAGTCGGCCCGGTGCAGGAGACCCAGTACTTC.

This clonotype was found many times. This sequence joins TRBV30 and TRBJ1-2; possibly TRBD1 for D (5 bases). Trimming took off 1 base at V and 4 bases at J, with 22 bases between the two ends. From germline, CDR1 is GTSNPN and CDR2 SVGIG (reference sequence). The CDR3 runs to 17 residues. CDR3 nucleotides: TGTGCCTGGAGTGCCCCGGGACGCAGGCACACCCGCTATGGCTACACCTTC. It encodes CAWSAPGRRHTRYGYTF.

As to this clonotype: One end of the junction varies from germline; a read error may be responsible. The rearrangement joins TRBV7-8 to TRBJ2-1; D unclear. Germline V gene lookup returns CDR1 SGHVS and CDR2 FQNEAQ. The CDR3 length is 12 residues. The CDR3 here is CASSLDTHEQSF. The CDR3 nucleotides read TGTGCCAGCAGCTTAGACACCCATGAGCAGTCCTTC.

This clonotype has ten or more counts. DNA of the CDR3: TGCAGCGTTGAACGTGGAGGGGGCGAGCAGTACTTC. Protein sequence: CSVERGGGEQYF. This chain uses TRBV29-1 with TRBJ2-7; D may match TRBD1 or TRBD2 (6 bases each). The length of the CDR3 is 12 residues. V dropped 2 bases and J dropped 6 bases, with 11 bases sitting between them. Germline V gene lookup returns CDR1 SQVTM and CDR2 ANQGSEA.

Only a few counts were recorded for this clonotype. This chain uses TRBV11-2 with TRBJ2-3, with 10 bases aligning to TRBD2. The germline gives CDR1 SGHAT, CDR2 FQNNGV. CDR3 size: 19 residues. V lost 5 bases, J lost 0 bases, and 14 bases stayed unmatched. The CDR3 DNA reads as TGTGCCAGCAGCCGTGGTGTGAGCGGGAGGGCCAGTAGCACAGATACGCAGTATTTT. Its translation is CASSRGVSGRASSTDTQYF.

This clonotype is categorized as medium-sized. This chain uses TRBV3-2 with TRBJ2-1; the table calls TRBD2, which could not be checked here. TRBV3-2 constitutes a pseudogene. The CDR3 covers 12 residues. For the CDR3, the DNA is TGTGCCAGCAGACTAGCGGGGAATGAGCAGTTCTTC. Translated, it gives CASRLAGNEQFF.

This clonotype was detected only a few times. The J gene is TRBJ2-3, the V gene TRBV5-1; no firm D call. The germline V and J ends were trimmed by 1 base and 1 base, with 7 bases remaining between them. This CDR3 spans 14 amino acids. Germline V lookup: CDR1 SGHRS, CDR2 YFSETQ. CDR3 amino acids: CASSLMSGTDTQYF. The CDR3 DNA follows: TGCGCCAGCAGCTTGATGAGCGGCACAGATACGCAGTATTTT.